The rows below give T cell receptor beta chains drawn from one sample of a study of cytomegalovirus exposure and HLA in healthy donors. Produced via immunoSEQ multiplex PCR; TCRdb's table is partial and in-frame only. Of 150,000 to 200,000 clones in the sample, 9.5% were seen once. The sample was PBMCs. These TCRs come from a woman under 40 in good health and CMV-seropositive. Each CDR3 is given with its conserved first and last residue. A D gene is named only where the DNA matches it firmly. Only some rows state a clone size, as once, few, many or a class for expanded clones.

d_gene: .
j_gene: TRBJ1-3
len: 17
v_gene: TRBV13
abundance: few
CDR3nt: TGTGCCAGCAGCCAAACCAGGGGTTGGGGACCTGGAAACACCATATATTTT
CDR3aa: CASSQTRGWGPGNTIYF

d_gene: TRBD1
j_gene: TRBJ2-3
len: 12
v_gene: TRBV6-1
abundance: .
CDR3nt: TGTGCCAGCGTAGGGGGCGGGGATACGCAGTATTTT
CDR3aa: CASVGGGDTQYF

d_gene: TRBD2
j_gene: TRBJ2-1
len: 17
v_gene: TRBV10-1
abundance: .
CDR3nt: TGCGCCAGCAGTGAGACCGGGAGGGCCAGTTCCTACAATGAGCAGTTCTTC
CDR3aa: CASSETGRASSYNEQFF

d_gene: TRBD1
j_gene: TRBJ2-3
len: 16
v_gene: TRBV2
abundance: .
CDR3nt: TGTGCCAGCAGCCTCAGACAGGGCGTCTACACAGATACGCAGTATTTT
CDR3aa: CASSLRQGVYTDTQYF

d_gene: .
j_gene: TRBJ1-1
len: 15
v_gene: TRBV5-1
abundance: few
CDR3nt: TGCGCCAGCAGCTCGCGGGGAGGCCTGAACACTGAAGCTTTCTTT
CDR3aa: CASSSRGGLNTEAFF

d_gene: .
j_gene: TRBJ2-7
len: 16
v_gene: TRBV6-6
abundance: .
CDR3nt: TGTGCCAGCAGTTACTCGTTCGGACAGCGAGACAACGAGCAGTACTTC
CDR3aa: CASSYSFGQRDNEQYF

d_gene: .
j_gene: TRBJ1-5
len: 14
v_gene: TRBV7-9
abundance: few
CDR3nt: TGTGCCAGCAGCCCAGGACAAGTTGGCCAGCCCCAGCATTTT
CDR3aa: CASSPGQVGQPQHF

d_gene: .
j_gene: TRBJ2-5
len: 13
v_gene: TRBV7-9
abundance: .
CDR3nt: TGTGCCAGCAGCCATACAGAACAAGAGACCCAGTACTTC
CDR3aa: CASSHTEQETQYF

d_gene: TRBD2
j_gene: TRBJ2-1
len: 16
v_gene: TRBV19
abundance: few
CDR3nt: TGTGCCAGTAGTAGCCTACTAGCGGGAGTGTACAATGAGCAGTTCTTC
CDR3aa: CASSSLLAGVYNEQFF

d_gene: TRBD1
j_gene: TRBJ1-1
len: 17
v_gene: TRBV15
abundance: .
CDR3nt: TGTGCCACCAGCAGCTTACCGGGACAGGGAACGAGCACTGAAGCTTTCTTT
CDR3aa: CATSSLPGQGTSTEAFF

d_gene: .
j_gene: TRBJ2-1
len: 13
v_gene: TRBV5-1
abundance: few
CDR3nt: TGCGCCAGCAGCTTGTTTCCCAGCAATGAGCAGTTCTTC
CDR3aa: CASSLFPSNEQFF

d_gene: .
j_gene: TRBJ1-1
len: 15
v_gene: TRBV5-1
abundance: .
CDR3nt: TGCGCCAGCAGCTCCGGGGGGTCCATGAACACTGAAGCTTTCTTT
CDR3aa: CASSSGGSMNTEAFF

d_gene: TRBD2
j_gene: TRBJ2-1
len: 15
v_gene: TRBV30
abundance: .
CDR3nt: TGTGCCTGCGTCCCGGCACTAGCGGGAGGACGTGAGCAGTTCTTC
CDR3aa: CACVPALAGGREQFF

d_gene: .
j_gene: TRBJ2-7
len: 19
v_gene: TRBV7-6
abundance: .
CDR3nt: TGTGCCAGCAGCTTAGATCCTCTGACAGGCGGTTTACTCCTTGGCGAGCAGTACTTC
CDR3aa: CASSLDPLTGGLLLGEQYF

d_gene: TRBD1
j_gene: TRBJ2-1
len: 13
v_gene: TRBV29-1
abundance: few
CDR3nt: TGCAGCGAATGGACAGGGGTAGGCAATGAGCAGTTCTTC
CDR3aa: CSEWTGVGNEQFF

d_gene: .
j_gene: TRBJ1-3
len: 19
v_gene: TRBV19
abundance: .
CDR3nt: TGTGCCAGTAGTAATCAAGGGAAGGGGCGACGGTCCTCTGGAAACACCATATATTTT
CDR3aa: CASSNQGKGRRSSGNTIYF

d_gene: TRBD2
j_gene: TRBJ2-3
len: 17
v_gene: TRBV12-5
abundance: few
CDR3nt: TGTGCTAGTGGTTTGGTACACGGGAGGGCCCGCACAGATACGCAGTATTTT
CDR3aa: CASGLVHGRARTDTQYF

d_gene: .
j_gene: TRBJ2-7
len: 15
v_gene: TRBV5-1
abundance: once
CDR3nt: TGCGCCAGCAGCTTGGATACAGGGTTTAGCTACGAGCAGTACTTC
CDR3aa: CASSLDTGFSYEQYF

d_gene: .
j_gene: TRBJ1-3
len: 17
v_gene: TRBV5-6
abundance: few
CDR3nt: TGTGCCAGCAGCTTAGGGGGGGGAACATACTCTGGAAACACCATATATTTT
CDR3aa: CASSLGGGTYSGNTIYF

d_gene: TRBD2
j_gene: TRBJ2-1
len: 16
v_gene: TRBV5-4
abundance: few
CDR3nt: TGTGCCAGCAGCTTCGATAGCGGGAGCTCCTACAATGAGCAGTTCTTC
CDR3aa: CASSFDSGSSYNEQFF

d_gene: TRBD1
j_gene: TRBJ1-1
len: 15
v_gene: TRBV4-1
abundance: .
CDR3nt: TGCGCCAGCGCTTCCTCAGGGGGCAGCGGCACTGAAGCTTTCTTT
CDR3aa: CASASSGGSGTEAFF

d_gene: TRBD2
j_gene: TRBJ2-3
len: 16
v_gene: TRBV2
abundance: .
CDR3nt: TGTGCCAGCAGACGGGGGGGGAGGCCTAGCACAGATACGCAGTATTTT
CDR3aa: CASRRGGRPSTDTQYF

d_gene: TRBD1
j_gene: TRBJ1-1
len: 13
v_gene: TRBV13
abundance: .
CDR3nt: TGTGCCAGCAGCTTCACAGGGGGCACTGAAGCTTTCTTT
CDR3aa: CASSFTGGTEAFF

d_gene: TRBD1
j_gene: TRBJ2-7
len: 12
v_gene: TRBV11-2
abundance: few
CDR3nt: TGTGCCAGCAGCGCAGACAGGGCCGAGCAGTACTTC
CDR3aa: CASSADRAEQYF

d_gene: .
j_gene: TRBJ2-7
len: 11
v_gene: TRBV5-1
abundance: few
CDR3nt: TGCGCCAGCAGTTCGGACTTCGAGCAGTACTTC
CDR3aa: CASSSDFEQYF

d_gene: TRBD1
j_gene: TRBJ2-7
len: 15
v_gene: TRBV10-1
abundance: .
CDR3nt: TGCGCCAGCAGTGAGCGGACAGGTTGGGTCCACGAGCAGTACTTC
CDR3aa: CASSERTGWVHEQYF

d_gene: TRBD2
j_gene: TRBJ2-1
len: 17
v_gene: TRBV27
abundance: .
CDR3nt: TGTGCCAGCAGTCTAGCGGGAGGACGGTTTTCCTACAATGAGCAGTTCTTC
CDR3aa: CASSLAGGRFSYNEQFF

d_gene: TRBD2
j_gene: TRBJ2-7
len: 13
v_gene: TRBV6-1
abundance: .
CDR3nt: TGTGCCAGCTTCACTAGCGGGCTCTACGAGCAGTACTTC
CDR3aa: CASFTSGLYEQYF

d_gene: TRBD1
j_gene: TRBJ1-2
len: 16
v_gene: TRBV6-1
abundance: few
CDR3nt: TGTGCCAGCAGTGTTAATCACGGGGACAGGGGTTATGGCTACACCTTC
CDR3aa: CASSVNHGDRGYGYTF

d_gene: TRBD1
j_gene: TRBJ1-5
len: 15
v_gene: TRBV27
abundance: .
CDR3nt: TGTGCCAGCAGTAAAACAGGGGGCTGGGGGCAGCCCCAGCATTTT
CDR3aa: CASSKTGGWGQPQHF

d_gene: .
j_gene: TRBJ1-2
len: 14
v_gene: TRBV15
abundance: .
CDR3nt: TGTGCCACCAGCAGAGAGAGAGCTACTTATGGCTACACCTTC
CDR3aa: CATSRERATYGYTF

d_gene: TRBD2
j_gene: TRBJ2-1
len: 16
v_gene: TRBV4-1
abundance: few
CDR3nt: TGCGCCAGCAGCCATGGTCTAGCGGAAACCTACAATGAGCAGTTCTTC
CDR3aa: CASSHGLAETYNEQFF

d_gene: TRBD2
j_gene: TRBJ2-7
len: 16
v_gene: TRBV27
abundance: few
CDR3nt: TGTGCCAGCAGTCCGCGCCCAGCGGGAGGTTCCTACGAGCAGTACTTC
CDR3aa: CASSPRPAGGSYEQYF

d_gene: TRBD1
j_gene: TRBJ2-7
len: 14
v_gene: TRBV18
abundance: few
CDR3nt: TGTGCCAGCTCTCTAGACAGGGACTCCTACGAGCAGTACTTC
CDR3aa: CASSLDRDSYEQYF